A single TCR beta chain is shown here with its context. These data are taken from a study of CD8 T cells in Susac syndrome. The study sequenced TCR beta in blood CD8+ and CD4+ T cells. The authors reverse transcribed roughly 0.5 to 1 ug RNA with random hexamers. An immunoSEQ multiplex PCR generated amplified TCR beta CDR3 products spanning 54 Vbeta and 13 Jbeta. MiXCR, run by TCRdb on the immunoSEQ multiplex PCR reads, gives a single entry per CDR3 protein. The sample yields 100,000 to 150,000 distinct CDR3 sequences, approximately 95% seen once. The CDR3 contains 15 residues. Trimming shortened V by 0 bases and J by 4 bases, and 12 bases separated the two germline ends.

The TCR was taken from a human donor with multiple sclerosis. Material for sequencing was CD8+ T cells from PBMCs. V usage is TRBV12-3 or TRBV12-4 and J usage is TRBJ2-5; the D is unclear. The CDR3, as DNA: TGTGCCAGCAGTTTAGCAGACCCGGCGGCAGAGACCCAGTACTTC. Translating gives CASSLADPAAETQYF.